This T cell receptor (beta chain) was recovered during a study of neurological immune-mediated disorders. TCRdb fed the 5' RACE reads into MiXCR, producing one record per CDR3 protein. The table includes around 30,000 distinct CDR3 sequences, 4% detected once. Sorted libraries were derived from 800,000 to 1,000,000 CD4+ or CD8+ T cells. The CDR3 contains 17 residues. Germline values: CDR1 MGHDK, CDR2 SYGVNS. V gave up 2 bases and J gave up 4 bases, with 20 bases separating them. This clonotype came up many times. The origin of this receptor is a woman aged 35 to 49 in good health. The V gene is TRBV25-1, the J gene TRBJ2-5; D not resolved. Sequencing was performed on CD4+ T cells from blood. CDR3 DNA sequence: TGTGCCAGCAGTGAACCCCTCTCGCCCAGGCTGGGAGAGACCCAGTACTTC. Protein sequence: CASSEPLSPRLGETQYF.